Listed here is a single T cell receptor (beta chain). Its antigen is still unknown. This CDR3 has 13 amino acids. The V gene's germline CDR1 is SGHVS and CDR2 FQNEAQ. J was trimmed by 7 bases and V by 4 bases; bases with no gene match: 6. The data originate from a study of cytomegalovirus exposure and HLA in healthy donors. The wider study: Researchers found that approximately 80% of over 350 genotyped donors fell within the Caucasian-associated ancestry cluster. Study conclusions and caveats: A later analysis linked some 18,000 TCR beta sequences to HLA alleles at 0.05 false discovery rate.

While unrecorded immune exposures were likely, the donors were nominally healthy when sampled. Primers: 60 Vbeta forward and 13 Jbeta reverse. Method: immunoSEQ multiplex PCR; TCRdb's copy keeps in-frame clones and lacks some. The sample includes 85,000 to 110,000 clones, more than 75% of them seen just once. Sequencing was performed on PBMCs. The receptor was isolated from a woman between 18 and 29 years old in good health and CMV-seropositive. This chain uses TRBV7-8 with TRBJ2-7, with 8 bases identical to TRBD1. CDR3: CASSSQGAGEQYF. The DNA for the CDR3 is TGTGCCAGCAGCTCTCAGGGGGCGGGGGAGCAGTACTTC.